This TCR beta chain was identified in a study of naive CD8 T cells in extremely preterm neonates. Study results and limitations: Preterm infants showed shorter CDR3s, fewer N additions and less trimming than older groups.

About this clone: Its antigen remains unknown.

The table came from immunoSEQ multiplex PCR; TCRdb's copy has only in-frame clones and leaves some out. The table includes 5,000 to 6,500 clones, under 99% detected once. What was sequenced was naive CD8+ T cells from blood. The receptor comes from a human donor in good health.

The CDR3 nucleotides are TGTGCCAGCAGCCCCTCGGGCGGGGAAGACTATGGCTACACCTTC. Its translation: CASSPSGGEDYGYTF. This rearrangement joins TRBV9 to TRBJ1-2; no clear D gene. Trimming took 4 bases from V and 3 from J, leaving 16 bases between them. Germline V gene lookup returns CDR1 SGDLS and CDR2 YYNGEE. This CDR3 spans 15 amino acids.